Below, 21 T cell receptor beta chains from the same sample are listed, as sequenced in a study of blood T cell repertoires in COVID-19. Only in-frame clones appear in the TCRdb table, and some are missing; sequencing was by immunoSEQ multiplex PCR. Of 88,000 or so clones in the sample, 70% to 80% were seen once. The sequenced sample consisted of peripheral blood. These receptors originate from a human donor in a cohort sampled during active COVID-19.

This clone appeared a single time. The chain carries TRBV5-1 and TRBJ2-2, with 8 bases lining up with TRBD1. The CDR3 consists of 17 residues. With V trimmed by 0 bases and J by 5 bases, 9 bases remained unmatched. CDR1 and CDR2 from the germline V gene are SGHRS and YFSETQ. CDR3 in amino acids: CASSLGLQGAITGELFF. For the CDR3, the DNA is TGCGCCAGCAGCTTGGGTCTCCAGGGGGCGATAACCGGGGAGCTGTTTTTT.

CDR3 in DNA: TGTGCCAGCAGCAAACGGCGACCGCGGGACTATGGCTACACCTTC. It yields the protein CASSKRRPRDYGYTF. The gene calls are TRBV21-1 and TRBJ1-2. TRBV21-1 is described as a pseudogene. CDR3 length: 15 amino acids.

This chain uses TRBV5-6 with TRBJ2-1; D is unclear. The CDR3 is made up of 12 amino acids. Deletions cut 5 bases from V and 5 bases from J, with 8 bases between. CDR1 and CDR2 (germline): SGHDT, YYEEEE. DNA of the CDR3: TGTGCCAGCAGTACATATCACAATGAGCAGTTCTTC. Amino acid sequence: CASSTYHNEQFF. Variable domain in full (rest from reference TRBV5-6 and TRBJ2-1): DAGVTQSPTHLIKTRGQQVTLRCSPKSGHDTVSWYQQALGQGPQFIFQYYEEEERQRGNFPDRFSGHQFPNYSSELNVNALLLGDSALYLCASSTYHNEQFFGPGTRLTVL.

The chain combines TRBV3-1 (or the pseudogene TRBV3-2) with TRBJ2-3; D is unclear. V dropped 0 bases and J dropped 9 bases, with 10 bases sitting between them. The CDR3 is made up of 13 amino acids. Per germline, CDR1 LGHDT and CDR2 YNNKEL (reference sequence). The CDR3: CASSQDRPATQYF. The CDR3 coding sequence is TGTGCCAGCAGCCAAGACCGGCCAGCGACGCAGTATTTT.

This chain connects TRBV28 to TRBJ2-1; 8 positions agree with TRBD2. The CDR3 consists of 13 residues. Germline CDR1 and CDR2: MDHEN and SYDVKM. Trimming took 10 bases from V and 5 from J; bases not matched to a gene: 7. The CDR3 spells CAIPGRGDNEQFF. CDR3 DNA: TGTGCCATCCCCGGGCGGGGGGACAATGAGCAGTTCTTC.

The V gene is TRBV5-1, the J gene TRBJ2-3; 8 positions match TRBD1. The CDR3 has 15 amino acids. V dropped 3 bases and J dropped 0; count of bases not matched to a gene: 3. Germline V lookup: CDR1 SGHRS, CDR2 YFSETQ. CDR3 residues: CASSSGTGSTDTQYF. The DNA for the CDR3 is TGCGCCAGCAGCTCCGGGACAGGAAGCACAGATACGCAGTATTTT.

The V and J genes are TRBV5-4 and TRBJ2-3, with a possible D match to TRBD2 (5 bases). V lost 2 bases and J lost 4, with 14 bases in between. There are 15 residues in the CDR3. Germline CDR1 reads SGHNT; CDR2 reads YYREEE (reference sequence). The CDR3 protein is CASSLDLEAADTQYF. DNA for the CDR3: TGTGCCAGCAGCTTAGACCTGGAGGCAGCAGATACGCAGTATTTT.

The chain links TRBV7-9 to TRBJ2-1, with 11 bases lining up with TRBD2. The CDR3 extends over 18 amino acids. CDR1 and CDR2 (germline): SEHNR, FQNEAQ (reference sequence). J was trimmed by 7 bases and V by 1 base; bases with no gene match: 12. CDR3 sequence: CASSLGGTSGRWLNEQFF. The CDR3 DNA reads TGTGCCAGCAGCTTAGGGGGGACTAGCGGCAGATGGTTGAATGAGCAGTTCTTC.

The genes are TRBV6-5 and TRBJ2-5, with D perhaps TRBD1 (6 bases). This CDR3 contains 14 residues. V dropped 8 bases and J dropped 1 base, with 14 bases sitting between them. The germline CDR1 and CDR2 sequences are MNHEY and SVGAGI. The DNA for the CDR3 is TGTGCCAGCGCATGGACAGAACTCCAAGAGACCCAGTACTTC. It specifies CASAWTELQETQYF.

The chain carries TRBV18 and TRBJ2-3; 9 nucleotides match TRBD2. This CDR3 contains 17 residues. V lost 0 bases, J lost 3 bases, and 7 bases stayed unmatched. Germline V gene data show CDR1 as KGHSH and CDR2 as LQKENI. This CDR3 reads CASSPPGAGGPTDTQYF. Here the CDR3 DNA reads TGTGCCAGCTCACCACCGGGGGCGGGAGGGCCTACAGATACGCAGTATTTT.

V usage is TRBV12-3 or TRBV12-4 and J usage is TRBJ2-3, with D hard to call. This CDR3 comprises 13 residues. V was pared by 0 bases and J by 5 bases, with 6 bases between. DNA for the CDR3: TGTGCCAGCAGTTTAGCGGAGCAAGATACGCAGTATTTT. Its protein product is CASSLAEQDTQYF.

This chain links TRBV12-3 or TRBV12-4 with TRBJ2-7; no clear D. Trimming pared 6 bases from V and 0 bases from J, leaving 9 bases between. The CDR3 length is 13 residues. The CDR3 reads CASRLTGSYEQYF. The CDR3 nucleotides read TGTGCCAGCAGATTAACGGGCTCCTACGAGCAGTACTTC.

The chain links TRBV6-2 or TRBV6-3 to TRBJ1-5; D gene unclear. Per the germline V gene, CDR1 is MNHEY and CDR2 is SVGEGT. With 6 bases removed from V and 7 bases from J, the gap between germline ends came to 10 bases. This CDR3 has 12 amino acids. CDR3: CASSRLVQPQHF. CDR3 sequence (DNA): TGTGCCAGCAGCAGACTGGTCCAGCCCCAGCATTTT.

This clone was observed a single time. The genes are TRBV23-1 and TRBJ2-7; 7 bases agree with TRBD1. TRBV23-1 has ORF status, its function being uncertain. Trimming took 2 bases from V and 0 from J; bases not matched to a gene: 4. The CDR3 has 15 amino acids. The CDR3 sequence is CASSQPGQSSYEQYF. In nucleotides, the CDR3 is TGCGCCAGCAGTCAACCGGGACAGAGCTCCTACGAGCAGTACTTC.

In DNA form, the CDR3 reads TGTGCCAGCAGCACACAGGGGGTATCCTATAATTCACCCCTCCACTTT. This encodes CASSTQGVSYNSPLHF. The chain uses TRBV7-2 and TRBJ1-6, with 8 bases identical to TRBD1. This CDR3 has 16 amino acids. The V gene end was trimmed by 5 bases and the J gene end by 1 base; junction bases not matched to a gene: 4. From germline, CDR1 is SGHTA and CDR2 FQGNSA.

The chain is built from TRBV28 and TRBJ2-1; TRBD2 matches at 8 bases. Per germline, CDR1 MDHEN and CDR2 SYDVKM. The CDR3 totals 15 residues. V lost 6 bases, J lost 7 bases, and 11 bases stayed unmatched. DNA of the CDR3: TGTGCCAGCAGCTCGAGCGGGAGTGGTGGAAATGAGCAGTTCTTC. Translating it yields CASSSSGSGGNEQFF.

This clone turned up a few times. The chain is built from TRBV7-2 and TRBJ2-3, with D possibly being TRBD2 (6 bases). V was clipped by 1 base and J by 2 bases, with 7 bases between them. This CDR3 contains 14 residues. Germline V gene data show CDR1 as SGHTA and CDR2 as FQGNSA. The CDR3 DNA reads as TGTGCCAGCAGCTTAGAGCGGGCCACAGATACGCAGTATTTT. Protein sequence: CASSLERATDTQYF.

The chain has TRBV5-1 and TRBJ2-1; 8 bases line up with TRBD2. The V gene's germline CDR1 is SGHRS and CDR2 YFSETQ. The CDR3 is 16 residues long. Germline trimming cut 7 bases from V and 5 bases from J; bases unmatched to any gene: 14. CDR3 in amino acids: CASGPGGLGTHNEQFF. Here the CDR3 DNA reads TGCGCCAGCGGACCTGGGGGACTAGGGACCCACAATGAGCAGTTCTTC.

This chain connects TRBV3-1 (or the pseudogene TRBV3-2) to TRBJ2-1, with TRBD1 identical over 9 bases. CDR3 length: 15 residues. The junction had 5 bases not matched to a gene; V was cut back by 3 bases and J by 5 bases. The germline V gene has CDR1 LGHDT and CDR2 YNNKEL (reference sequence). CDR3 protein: CASSHDRGYNNEQFF. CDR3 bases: TGTGCCAGCAGCCACGACAGGGGGTACAACAATGAGCAGTTCTTC.

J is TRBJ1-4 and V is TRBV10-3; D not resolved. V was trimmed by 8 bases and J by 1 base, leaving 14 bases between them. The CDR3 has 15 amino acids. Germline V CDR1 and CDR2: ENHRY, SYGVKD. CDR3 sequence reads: CAIGQLVGTNEKLFF. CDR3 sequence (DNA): TGTGCCATCGGGCAGTTAGTAGGAACTAATGAAAAACTGTTTTTT.

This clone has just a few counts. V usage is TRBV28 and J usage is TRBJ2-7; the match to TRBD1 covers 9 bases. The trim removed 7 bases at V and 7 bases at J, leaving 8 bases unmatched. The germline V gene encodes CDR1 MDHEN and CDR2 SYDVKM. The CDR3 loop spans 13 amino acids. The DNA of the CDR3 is TGTGCCAGCATGGGGACAGGGCTAGGGGAGCAGTACTTC. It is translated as CASMGTGLGEQYF.